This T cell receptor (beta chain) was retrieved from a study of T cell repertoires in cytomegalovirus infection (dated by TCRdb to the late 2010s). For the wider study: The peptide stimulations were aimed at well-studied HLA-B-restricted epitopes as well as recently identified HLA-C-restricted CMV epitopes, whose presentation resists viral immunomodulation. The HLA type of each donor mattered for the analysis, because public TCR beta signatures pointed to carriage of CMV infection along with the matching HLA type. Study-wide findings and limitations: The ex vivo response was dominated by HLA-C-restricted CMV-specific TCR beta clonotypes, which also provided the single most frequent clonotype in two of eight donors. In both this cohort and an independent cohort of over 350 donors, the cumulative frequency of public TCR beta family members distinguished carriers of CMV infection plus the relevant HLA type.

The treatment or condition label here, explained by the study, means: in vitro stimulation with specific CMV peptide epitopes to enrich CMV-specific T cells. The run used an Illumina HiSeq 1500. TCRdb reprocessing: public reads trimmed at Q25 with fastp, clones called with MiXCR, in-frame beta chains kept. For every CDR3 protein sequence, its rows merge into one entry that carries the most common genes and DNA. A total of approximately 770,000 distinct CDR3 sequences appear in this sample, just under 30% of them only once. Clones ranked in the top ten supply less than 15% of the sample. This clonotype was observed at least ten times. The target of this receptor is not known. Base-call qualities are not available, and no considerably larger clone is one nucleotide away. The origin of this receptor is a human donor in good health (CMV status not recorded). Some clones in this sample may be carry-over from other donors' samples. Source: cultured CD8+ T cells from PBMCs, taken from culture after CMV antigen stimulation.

The base sequence is TGTGCCAGCAGTTACGGGACAGGGGGAGAGACCCAGTACTTC. Translated, this is CASSYGTGGETQYF. The rearrangement combines TRBV6-5 with TRBJ2-5; TRBD1 lines up with 11 middle nucleotides. V and J are trimmed by 2 bases and 4 bases, and the gene matches miss 0 bases of the junction. Its CDR3 holds 14 amino acids, cysteine through phenylalanine. CDR3 DNA is the only sequence kept; it has 42 bases, read in frame from the first base. The germline V gene supplies CDR1 MNHEY and CDR2 SVGAGI.